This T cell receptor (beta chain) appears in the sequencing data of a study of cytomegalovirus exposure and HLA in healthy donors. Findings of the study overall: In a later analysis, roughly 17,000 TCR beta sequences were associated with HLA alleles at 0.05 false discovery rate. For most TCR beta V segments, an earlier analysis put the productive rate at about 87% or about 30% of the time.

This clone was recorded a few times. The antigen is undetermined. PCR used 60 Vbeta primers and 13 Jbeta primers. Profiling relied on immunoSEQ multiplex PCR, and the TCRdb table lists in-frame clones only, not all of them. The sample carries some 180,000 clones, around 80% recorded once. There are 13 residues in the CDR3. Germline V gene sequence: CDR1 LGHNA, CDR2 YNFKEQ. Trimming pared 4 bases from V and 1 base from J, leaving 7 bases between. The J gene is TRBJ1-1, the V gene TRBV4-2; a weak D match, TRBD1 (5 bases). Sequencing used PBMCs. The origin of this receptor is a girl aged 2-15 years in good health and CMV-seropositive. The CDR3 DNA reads TGTGCCAGCAGCCTGCAGGGGAACACTGAAGCTTTCTTT. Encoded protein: CASSLQGNTEAFF.